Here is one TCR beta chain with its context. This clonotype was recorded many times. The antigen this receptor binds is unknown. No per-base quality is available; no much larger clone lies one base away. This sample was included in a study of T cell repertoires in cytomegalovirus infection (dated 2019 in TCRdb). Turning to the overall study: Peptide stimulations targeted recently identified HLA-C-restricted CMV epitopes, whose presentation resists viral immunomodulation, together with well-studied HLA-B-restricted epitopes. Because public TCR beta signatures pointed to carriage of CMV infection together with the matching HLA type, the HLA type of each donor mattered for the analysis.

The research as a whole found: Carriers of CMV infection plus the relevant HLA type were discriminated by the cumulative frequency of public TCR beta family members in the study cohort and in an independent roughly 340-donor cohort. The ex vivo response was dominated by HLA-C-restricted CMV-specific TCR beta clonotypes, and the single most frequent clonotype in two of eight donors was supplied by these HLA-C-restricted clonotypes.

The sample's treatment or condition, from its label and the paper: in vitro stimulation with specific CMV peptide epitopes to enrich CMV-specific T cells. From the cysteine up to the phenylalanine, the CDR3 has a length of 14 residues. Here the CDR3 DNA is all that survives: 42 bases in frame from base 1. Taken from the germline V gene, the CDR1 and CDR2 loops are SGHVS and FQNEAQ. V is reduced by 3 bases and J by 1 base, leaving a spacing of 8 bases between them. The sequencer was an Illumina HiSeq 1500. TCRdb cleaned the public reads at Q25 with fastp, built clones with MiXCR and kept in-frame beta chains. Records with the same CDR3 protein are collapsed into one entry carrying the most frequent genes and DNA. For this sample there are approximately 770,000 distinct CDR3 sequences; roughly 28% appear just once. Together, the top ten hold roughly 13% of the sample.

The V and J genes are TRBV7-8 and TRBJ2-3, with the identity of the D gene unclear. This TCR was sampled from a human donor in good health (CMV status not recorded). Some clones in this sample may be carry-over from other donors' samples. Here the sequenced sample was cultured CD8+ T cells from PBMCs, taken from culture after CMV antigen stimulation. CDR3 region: CASSFSRGTDTQYF. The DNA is TGTGCCAGCAGCTTCAGCCGGGGCACAGATACGCAGTATTTT.